The source of this T cell receptor (beta chain) is a study of neurological immune-mediated disorders. Study-level background: Among 34 multiple sclerosis patients, about 30 were relapsing-remitting and 3 were secondary progressive.

TCRdb fed the 5' RACE reads into MiXCR, producing one record per CDR3 protein. The sample consists of about 46,000 distinct CDR3 sequences, 1.9% of them appearing once. V lost 0 bases and J 6 bases, leaving 11 bases between the germline ends. From germline, CDR1 is SGHRS and CDR2 YFSETQ. This CDR3 is 14 amino acids long. The sample holds many counts of this clonotype. This chain connects TRBV5-1 to TRBJ2-3, with D tentatively TRBD1 (7 bases). The clonotype was recovered from a woman aged 35 to 49 with multiple sclerosis. The specimen was PBMCs. Here the CDR3 reads CASSLGQGGDTQYF. CDR3 nucleotide sequence: TGCGCCAGCAGCTTGGGACAGGGAGGCGATACGCAGTATTTT.